This record concerns one T cell receptor beta chain sequence. The antigen remains unidentified. V lost 3 bases to trimming and J lost 1 base, with 9 bases between them. CDR3 size: 14 residues. Germline V gives CDR1 SEHNR, CDR2 FQNEAQ (reference sequence). This entry is derived from a study of Ad26.COV2.S vaccination and SARS-CoV-2 variants. Overall study: Administration of Ad26.COV2.S was intramuscular, either once or twice 56 days apart.

Whole-study findings and limits: In vaccinated individuals, spike-specific CD8+ and CD4+ T cell responses reportedly displayed substantial breadth.

Treatment defined: 15 to 20 received Ad26.COV2.S at low or high dose, single or two shots; roughly 5 received placebo; per-sample allocation not given. Each sample was drawn 63 days after the first injection (of vaccine or placebo). In Boston, the donor was an adult between 18-55 years of age. Sequenced by immunoSEQ multiplex PCR; TCRdb stores in-frame clones only, minus some. The sample lists about 440,000 clones, 90% occurring once. The receptor was isolated from a person aged 18-60 years who received the Ad26.COV2.S COVID-19 vaccine or a placebo. The material sequenced was peripheral blood, taken in a trial of Ad26.COV2.S vaccine versus placebo. The genes are TRBV7-9 and TRBJ1-1; no clear D gene. For the CDR3, the DNA is TGTGCCAGCAGCTTGAAGGCGGGGAACACTGAAGCTTTCTTT. Its protein product is CASSLKAGNTEAFF.